This T cell receptor beta chain was recorded in a study of blood T cell repertoires in COVID-19. How the authors handled the data: Cell counts per sample came from amplifying reference gene primers. Repertoires were generated with immunoSEQ multiplex PCR, while TCRdb's copy carries only in-frame clones and drops some. D and trimming were read from the DNA, whereas the V and J calls and clone size are those reported in that table. The sample includes more than 120,000 clones, approximately 89% of them seen just once. The V end was cut by 4 bases, the J end by 4 bases, with 17 bases between. CDR1 and CDR2 (germline): SQVTM, ANQGSEA. This CDR3 region has 15 residues.

The J gene is TRBJ2-1, the V gene TRBV29-1, with D perhaps matching TRBD2 (7 bases). The sequenced sample was peripheral blood. The receptor was isolated from a human donor in a cohort sampled during active COVID-19. CDR3 loop: CSVVGGDKEYNEQFF. CDR3 DNA sequence: TGCAGCGTTGTGGGGGGGGACAAAGAGTACAATGAGCAGTTCTTC.